Below are 18 T cell receptor beta chains sequenced from a single sample in a study of T cell responses to AZD1222 COVID-19 vaccine (dated by TCRdb to about 2021). The library was prepared using the immunoSEQ multiplex PCR assay. TCRdb provides this immuneACCESS table in a form limited to in-frame rearrangements. Some clones are lacking; in checked studies, under half of them reflect an unresolved V gene, and why the rest are absent is not known. The sample profile shows under 130,000 clones; 75% to 90% of them were found once. Jointly, the top ten make up around 20% of the sample. The time point tag for this specimen amounts to: baseline before first vaccination. The source was peripheral blood, collected on day 0 of AZD1222 vaccination. The receptors come from an adult in good health.

J is TRBJ1-1 and V is TRBV2, with 11 bases fitting TRBD1. The J segment lost 4 bases and the V segment lost 7 bases, leaving 8 bases of the junction unmatched. Germline-derived CDR1 and CDR2 are SNHLY and FYNNEI. The CDR3 sequence is 15 residues long. The CDR3 sequence: CASNARGTGGTEAFF. The CDR3 DNA follows: TGTGCCAGCAACGCGAGGGGGACAGGGGGCACTGAAGCTTTCTTT.

This chain joins TRBV10-2 and TRBJ2-3; 7 nucleotides agree with TRBD2. Germline CDR1 reads WSHSY; CDR2 reads SAAADI. V was pared by 11 bases and J by 3 bases, with 8 bases of the junction left unmatched. The CDR3 consists of 13 residues. This CDR3 reads CAGRRERTDTQYF. The CDR3 DNA sequence: TGCGCCGGCCGGCGGGAGCGTACAGATACGCAGTATTTT.

This chain uses TRBV24-1 with TRBJ2-1; 10 positions match TRBD1. Trimming cost V 5 bases and J 8 bases; bases outside gene matches: 11. The germline V gene encodes CDR1 KGHDR and CDR2 SFDVKD. The CDR3 runs 16 residues. The CDR3 DNA sequence: TGTGCCACCAGTGGTCGTCCCGGGACAGGGGACCATGAGCAGTTCTTC. This codes for CATSGRPGTGDHEQFF.

This chain uses TRBV19 with TRBJ2-2, with 7 nucleotides matching TRBD2. CDR1 and CDR2 from the germline V gene are LNHDA and SQIVND (reference sequence). The junction had 10 bases not matched to a gene; V was cut back by 7 bases and J by 2 bases. The CDR3 has 16 amino acids. The CDR3, as DNA: TGTGCCAGTACCCTCGGAGGGAGGGGTAACACCGGGGAGCTGTTTTTT. This encodes CASTLGGRGNTGELFF.

V and J are TRBV11-2 and TRBJ1-2; D is uncertain. Between the trimmed V and J ends, which lost 1 base and 6 bases, there was a span of 6 bases. Germline V gene data show CDR1 as SGHAT and CDR2 as FQNNGV. This CDR3 spans 12 amino acids. In DNA, the CDR3 is TGTGCCAGCAGCTTAGGTGGTAATGGCTACACCTTC. It encodes CASSLGGNGYTF.

CDR3 sequence: CASSWDRWSYEQYF. CDR3 coding DNA: TGTGCCAGCAGCTGGGACAGGTGGAGCTACGAGCAGTACTTC. This sequence joins TRBV5-6 and TRBJ2-7; the match to TRBD1 covers 8 bases. The CDR3 runs 14 residues. V lost 3 bases, J lost 3 bases, and 5 bases stayed unmatched. Germline V gene lookup returns CDR1 SGHDT and CDR2 YYEEEE.

The rearrangement uses TRBV6-6 and TRBJ1-1; D remains unclear. Germline assignment: CDR1 MNHNY and CDR2 SVGAGI (reference sequence). The CDR3 is 13 amino acids. With 2 bases removed from V and 1 base from J, the gap between germline ends came to 5 bases. The CDR3 loop reads CASSYRGNTEAFF. The CDR3 nucleotides are TGTGCCAGCAGTTACCGGGGGAACACTGAAGCTTTCTTT.

This sequence joins TRBV27 and TRBJ1-2, with a weak D call TRBD1 (5 bases). Germline V gives CDR1 MNHEY, CDR2 SMNVEV (reference sequence). Trimming left V 6 bases short and J 7 bases short, with 12 bases between. CDR3 length: 12 amino acids. The CDR3 DNA reads as TGTGCCAGCAGCACCATGGGGGGTGGCTACACCTTC. This codes for CASSTMGGGYTF.

The chain couples TRBV24-1 to TRBJ2-1; D gene uncertain. Germline assignment: CDR1 KGHDR and CDR2 SFDVKD. The CDR3 spans 15 residues. The V end was cut by 4 bases, the J end by 1 base, with 10 bases between. In DNA form, the CDR3 reads TGTGCCACCAGTGAGACGGGTCTGTCCTACAATGAGCAGTTCTTC. Translation gives CATSETGLSYNEQFF.

The rearrangement uses TRBV3-1 (or the pseudogene TRBV3-2) and TRBJ1-2, with D possibly being TRBD1 (5 bases). There are 14 residues in the CDR3. Germline CDR1 and CDR2: LGHDT and YNNKEL (reference sequence). Trimming left V 1 base short and J 3 bases short, with 9 bases between. CDR3 protein: CASSQGGVDYGYTF. The CDR3 coding sequence is TGTGCCAGCAGCCAAGGAGGGGTTGACTATGGCTACACCTTC.

The chain is built from TRBV9 and TRBJ1-2; 7 bases are a match to TRBD1. The germline V gene has CDR1 SGDLS and CDR2 YYNGEE. This CDR3 has 15 residues. The junction had 4 bases not matched to a gene; V was cut back by 0 bases and J by 2 bases. The CDR3 protein is CASSVGAGGNYGYTF. The DNA of the CDR3 is TGTGCCAGCAGCGTAGGTGCAGGGGGGAACTATGGCTACACCTTC.

This clone was seen only once. The V call is TRBV25-1, the J call TRBJ2-1, with a weak D call TRBD2 (6 bases). The CDR3 sequence is 13 residues long. Deletions cut 7 bases from V and 4 bases from J, with 11 bases between. Germline CDR1 is MGHDK and CDR2 is SYGVNS. The CDR3 is CASTGLPYNEQFF. CDR3 DNA sequence: TGTGCCAGCACCGGACTACCGTACAATGAGCAGTTCTTC.

The gene calls are TRBV6-5 and TRBJ2-1; 9 bases map to TRBD1. J lost 9 bases, V lost 2 bases, and 5 bases had no gene match. The CDR3 sequence is 14 residues long. Germline V gene sequence: CDR1 MNHEY, CDR2 SVGAGI. The CDR3 DNA follows: TGTGCCAGCAGTTACGGACAGGGGTGGGGTGAGCAGTTCTTC. This translates into CASSYGQGWGEQFF.

CDR3 DNA: TGCAGCGTTGAAGATCAGGGCACTGAAGCTTTCTTT. This sequence encodes CSVEDQGTEAFF. V gene TRBV29-1 combines with J gene TRBJ1-1, with D possibly TRBD1 on 5 matching bases. The ends were cut back, 0 bases at V and 4 bases at J, with 6 bases in the middle. Germline assignment: CDR1 SQVTM and CDR2 ANQGSEA. The CDR3 totals 12 residues.

This chain links TRBV5-1 with TRBJ1-1; D is undetermined. The V end lost 5 bases, the J end lost 5 bases, and 13 bases lay between the germline ends. Per germline, CDR1 SGHRS and CDR2 YFSETQ. The CDR3 contains 13 residues. This CDR3 reads CASSPYAGTEAFF. In nucleotides, the CDR3 is TGCGCCAGCAGTCCCTATGCGGGGACTGAAGCTTTCTTT.

V gene TRBV7-8 combines with J gene TRBJ2-5, with D perhaps given as TRBD1 or TRBD2 (5 bases each). The CDR3 runs to 16 residues. The germline V gene encodes CDR1 SGHVS and CDR2 FQNEAQ. The germline V and J ends were trimmed by 5 bases and 1 base, with 17 bases remaining between them. CDR3 in DNA: TGTGCCAGCAGCGTCCCCCGGGACCCCCTCCAAGAGACCCAGTACTTC. Translating gives CASSVPRDPLQETQYF.

The chain carries TRBV7-8 and TRBJ1-1; 10 nucleotides match TRBD1. The germline CDR1 and CDR2 sequences are SGHVS and FQNEAQ. J gave up 7 bases and V 5 bases, and 4 bases lay outside the gene matches. This CDR3 is built from 13 residues. The CDR3 coding sequence is TGTGCCAGCAGCATCGGGACAGGGGTTGAAGCTTTCTTT. It codes for CASSIGTGVEAFF. The full variable domain, rest sourced from reference TRBV7-8 and TRBJ1-1, is GAGVSQSPRYKVAKRGQDVALRCDPISGHVSLFWYQQALGQGPEFLTYFQNEAQLDKSGLPSDRFFAERPEGSVSTLKIQRTQQEDSAVYLCASSIGTGVEAFFGQGTRLTVV.

The chain employs TRBV6-2 or TRBV6-3 and TRBJ1-3; D is undetermined. The CDR3 is 13 residues long. Trimming took off 0 bases at V and 1 base at J, with 1 base between the two ends. Germline V CDR1 and CDR2: MNHEY, SVGEGT. CDR3: CASSYSSGNTIYF. Here the CDR3 DNA reads TGTGCCAGCAGTTACTCATCTGGAAACACCATATATTTT.